The 31 T cell receptor beta chains below all came from one sample that was sequenced in a study of tumor T cells in aggressive B-cell lymphoma. Sequencing was performed with immunoSEQ multiplex PCR; in TCRdb, only in-frame clones are kept and a portion is missing. The sample contains roughly 11,000 clones, 70% to 90% of which appear only once. The sequenced material came from tumor tissue. These receptors all stem from an adult with diffuse large B cell lymphoma.

The chain employs TRBV5-1 and TRBJ2-5; a weak D match, TRBD2 (6 bases). V lost 9 bases, J lost 5 bases, and 20 bases lay in between. Germline CDR1 and CDR2: SGHRS and YFSETQ. The CDR3 contains 14 residues. In nucleotides, the CDR3 is TGCGCCACCCTTTGTGGGGGGACTCGGGAGACCCAGTACTTC. Its translation is CATLCGGTRETQYF.

This clone was recorded only once. V usage is TRBV13 and J usage is TRBJ2-7; 9 nucleotides line up with TRBD2. The CDR3 spans 14 residues. Trimming removed 8 bases from V and 1 base from J; junction bases left unmatched: 6. The germline V gene has CDR1 PRHDT and CDR2 FYEKMQ (reference sequence). The CDR3 DNA sequence: TGTGCCAGCGGGACTAGCAGGGGTTCCTACGAGCAGTACTTC. It specifies CASGTSRGSYEQYF.

Only one count was recorded for this clone. This chain links TRBV18 with TRBJ2-5, with TRBD1 as a possible D gene (6 bases). V lost 3 bases and J lost 2, with 16 bases in between. From germline, CDR1 is KGHSH and CDR2 LQKENI. This CDR3 comprises 16 residues. This chain's CDR3 is CASSPLGTNLQETQYF. In nucleotides, the CDR3 is TGTGCCAGCTCACCTCTCGGGACAAATTTACAAGAGACCCAGTACTTC.

The V gene is TRBV21-1, the J gene TRBJ1-2; TRBD1 is the table's D call and was not checked against the DNA. TRBV21-1 is classified as a pseudogene. The CDR3 has 14 residues. The CDR3 is CASSRDSHNYGYTF. The CDR3 bases are TGTGCCAGCAGCAGGGACAGCCATAACTATGGCTACACCTTC.

Remarks on this clone: One junction end does not reproduce the germline sequence, and a read error may be involved. J is TRBJ2-3 and V is TRBV7-9; possible D gene TRBD2, 6 bases. This CDR3 comprises 12 residues. Germline values: CDR1 SEHNR, CDR2 FQNEAQ (reference sequence). As DNA, the CDR3 is TGTGCCAGCAGCTTAGGGGACTTCGAAGCGAATTTT. The encoded protein is CASSLGDFEANF.

The chain recombines TRBV9 with TRBJ2-7; D remains unclear. The V end lost 0 bases, the J end lost 6 bases, and 13 bases lay between the germline ends. The length of the CDR3 is 14 residues. Germline CDR1 and CDR2: SGDLS and YYNGEE. The CDR3 spells CASSVDRLPSEQYF. The CDR3 DNA reads as TGTGCCAGCAGCGTAGACCGACTCCCATCCGAGCAGTACTTC. The complete variable domain, with remaining parts taken from reference TRBV9 and TRBJ2-7, reads DSGVTQTPKHLITATGQRVTLRCSPRSGDLSVYWYQQSLDQGLQFLIQYYNGEERAKGNILERFSAQQFPDLHSELNLSSLELGDSALYFCASSVDRLPSEQYFGPGTRLTVT.

In its sample, this clone was seen once. This rearrangement joins TRBV19 to TRBJ1-4, with no clear D. The CDR3 is 14 amino acids. Trimming removed 3 bases from V and 6 bases from J, with 11 bases in between. Germline V lookup: CDR1 LNHDA, CDR2 SQIVND (reference sequence). As DNA, the CDR3 is TGTGCCAGTAGTATGCGGCCGGTAGATGAAAAACTGTTTTTT. Its protein is CASSMRPVDEKLFF.

This clone showed up just a few times. The chain carries TRBV10-3 and TRBJ2-7; 7 bases are shared with TRBD2. With V trimmed by 2 bases and J by 3 bases, 7 bases remained unmatched. The germline gives CDR1 ENHRY, CDR2 SYGVKD. The CDR3 is 15 amino acids. The CDR3 sequence is CAISEPGRGGYEQYF. In nucleotides, the CDR3 is TGTGCCATCAGTGAGCCGGGACGCGGGGGCTACGAGCAGTACTTC.

The chain recombines TRBV7-9 with TRBJ2-3; D is unclear. The CDR3 is 14 residues long. Germline CDR1 reads SEHNR; CDR2 reads FQNEAQ (reference sequence). The V end was cut by 5 bases, the J end by 0 bases, with 9 bases between. CDR3 bases: TGTGCCAGCAGCCCTACGACTAGCACAGATACGCAGTATTTT. Translated: CASSPTTSTDTQYF.

The genes are TRBV5-1 and TRBJ2-2; no clear D gene. Germline V gives CDR1 SGHRS, CDR2 YFSETQ. V was shortened by 5 bases and J by 2 bases, with 13 bases between the two germline ends. The CDR3 contains 15 residues. The CDR3 bases are TGCGCCAGCAGGAAGTCAGAGGTTAACACCGGGGAGCTGTTTTTT. This gives the protein CASRKSEVNTGELFF.

The chain is built from TRBV6-5 and TRBJ2-1, with a possible D match to TRBD2 (6 bases). This CDR3 has 14 residues. CDR1 MNHEY and CDR2 SVGAGI come from the germline V gene. V lost 2 bases and J lost 7, with 12 bases in between. Here the CDR3 DNA reads TGTGCCAGCAGTTACGGGGACTGGGGGAATGAGCAGTTCTTC. Its translation: CASSYGDWGNEQFF.

This chain connects TRBV11-2 to TRBJ2-1; D unresolved. Germline values: CDR1 SGHAT, CDR2 FQNNGV. The V and J ends lost 0 bases and 7 bases respectively, with 7 bases between them. The CDR3 spans 13 residues. The CDR3 DNA is TGTGCCAGCAGCTTAGATCGGTGGAATGAGCAGTTCTTC. Translating gives CASSLDRWNEQFF.

The chain recombines TRBV20-1 with TRBJ2-7; D is uncertain. The CDR3 extends over 11 amino acids. Germline CDR1 DFQATT, CDR2 SNEGSKA (reference sequence). With 5 bases removed from V and 0 bases from J, the gap between germline ends came to 5 bases. The CDR3 protein is CSARPSYEQYF. CDR3 coding DNA: TGCAGTGCTCGTCCCTCCTACGAGCAGTACTTC.

The V and J genes are TRBV12-5 and TRBJ2-5; 13 nucleotides match TRBD2. This CDR3 spans 16 amino acids. Per the germline V gene, CDR1 is LGHNT and CDR2 is FRNRAP. V was clipped by 6 bases and J by 5 bases; unmatched bases: 9. CDR3 nucleotides: TGTGCTAGTGGACCCGGACTAGCGGGAGATGCTGAGACCCAGTACTTC. Amino acid sequence: CASGPGLAGDAETQYF.

In DNA, the CDR3 is TGTGCCAGTGGACTGGTTGAGCAGTTCTTC. This gives the protein CASGLVEQFF. The chain combines TRBV19 with TRBJ2-1, with a possible D match to TRBD2 (5 bases). The V gene lost 8 bases and the J gene lost 9 bases, with 8 bases spanning the gap. The germline V gene encodes CDR1 LNHDA and CDR2 SQIVND (reference sequence). The CDR3 is made up of 10 amino acids.

This sequence joins TRBV6-5 and TRBJ2-1; weak D call: TRBD1 (5 bases). Trimming stripped 5 bases from V and 7 bases from J, with 12 bases between. The CDR3 length is 13 residues. Germline V gene data show CDR1 as MNHEY and CDR2 as SVGAGI. The CDR3 DNA follows: TGTGCCAGCAGTCCCACGACAGCGAATGAGCAGTTCTTC. Its protein is CASSPTTANEQFF.

The chain recombines TRBV18 with TRBJ2-7; 9 bases fit TRBD1. CDR3 length equals 16 residues. Germline loops: CDR1 KGHSH, CDR2 LQKENI. V was clipped by 3 bases and J by 6 bases; unmatched bases: 12. The CDR3, as DNA: TGTGCCAGCTCACCCCAAACCGGGACAGGGATCGCCGAGCAGTACTTC. Amino acid sequence: CASSPQTGTGIAEQYF.

This chain connects TRBV10-3 to TRBJ2-1, with 15 nucleotides matching TRBD2. Germline assignment: CDR1 ENHRY and CDR2 SYGVKD. The length of the CDR3 is 16 residues. V was clipped by 3 bases and J by 8 bases; unmatched bases: 5. Here the CDR3 reads CAISEFGLAGGDEQFF. The CDR3 DNA reads TGTGCCATCAGTGAATTTGGACTAGCGGGAGGGGATGAGCAGTTCTTC.

Only one count was recorded for this clone. The V call is TRBV28, the J call TRBJ2-2, with 10 bases that match TRBD1. The length of the CDR3 is 15 residues. Germline lookup yields CDR1 MDHEN and CDR2 SYDVKM. V lost 6 bases, J lost 2 bases, and 3 bases stayed unmatched. The CDR3 sequence: CASRRTGGNTGELFF. In DNA form, the CDR3 reads TGTGCCAGCAGAAGGACAGGGGGAAACACCGGGGAGCTGTTTTTT.

V is TRBV7-8 and J is TRBJ1-1; the D gene is possibly TRBD1 (6 bases). V dropped 4 bases and J dropped 2 bases, with 11 bases sitting between them. From germline, CDR1 is SGHVS and CDR2 FQNEAQ. The CDR3 extends over 14 amino acids. The chain's CDR3 is CASSSGHVNTEAFF. CDR3 sequence (DNA): TGTGCCAGCAGCTCGGGACACGTTAACACTGAAGCTTTCTTT. Using reference TRBV7-8 and TRBJ1-1 for the parts outside the CDR3, the full variable domain is GAGVSQSPRYKVAKRGQDVALRCDPISGHVSLFWYQQALGQGPEFLTYFQNEAQLDKSGLPSDRFFAERPEGSVSTLKIQRTQQEDSAVYLCASSSGHVNTEAFFGQGTRLTVV.

The chain couples TRBV27 to TRBJ2-5, with 7 positions matching TRBD2. Matching the DNA end better, TRBJ2-7 makes the J call doubtful. The CDR3 loop spans 15 amino acids. Germline V lookup: CDR1 MNHEY, CDR2 SMNVEV (reference sequence). The CDR3 loop reads CASSPWGGIFYEQYF. CDR3 DNA sequence: TGTGCCAGCAGTCCCTGGGGGGGGATTTTCTACGAGCAGTACTTC.

V is TRBV6-1 and J is TRBJ1-4; the D gene is possibly TRBD1 (5 bases). Germline CDR1 and CDR2: MNHNS and SASEGT. V was cut by 11 bases and J by 1 base, with 14 bases left in between. The CDR3 is made up of 14 amino acids. The CDR3 is CALMARETNEKLFF. The CDR3 nucleotides are TGTGCCCTAATGGCCAGGGAAACTAATGAAAAACTGTTTTTT.

The J gene is TRBJ2-7, the V gene TRBV15; the match to TRBD2 covers 10 bases. The V gene end was trimmed by 3 bases and the J gene end by 0 bases; junction bases not matched to a gene: 5. CDR3 length: 16 amino acids. From germline, CDR1 is LNHNV and CDR2 YYDKDF (reference sequence). CDR3 coding DNA: TGTGCCACCAGCAGCGGACTAGCGGTTAGCTCCTACGAGCAGTACTTC. It translates to CATSSGLAVSSYEQYF.

The genes are TRBV19 and TRBJ2-7; D possibly corresponds to TRBD2 (7 bases). Germline-derived CDR1 and CDR2 are LNHDA and SQIVND (reference sequence). Trimming cost V 10 bases and J 5 bases, with 15 bases left between them. This CDR3 has 12 residues. The CDR3 region has the DNA TGTGCCACAGGGTGGGGGGGCAACGAGCAGTACTTC. Its protein is CATGWGGNEQYF.

The chain carries TRBV7-9 and TRBJ2-6; 7 nucleotides align to TRBD1. Germline CDR1 is SEHNR and CDR2 is FQNEAQ (reference sequence). The CDR3 length is 17 residues. The V segment lost 1 base and the J segment 1 base; nucleotides outside the gene matches: 4. CDR3 region: CASSLESGGSGANVLTF. DNA for the CDR3: TGTGCCAGCAGCTTAGAGTCAGGGGGTTCTGGGGCCAACGTCCTGACTTTC.

The chain combines TRBV5-1 with TRBJ2-7; 7 nucleotides line up with TRBD1. This CDR3 is built from 15 residues. Germline CDR1 and CDR2: SGHRS and YFSETQ. V lost 0 bases, J lost 1 base, and 4 bases stayed unmatched. Here the CDR3 reads CASSLVNRGSYEQYF. The CDR3 DNA follows: TGCGCCAGCAGCTTGGTAAACAGGGGTTCCTACGAGCAGTACTTC.

The rearrangement links TRBV28 to TRBJ2-5; TRBD2 is a possible D gene (6 bases). The CDR3 length is 13 residues. With 8 bases removed from V and 1 base from J, the gap between germline ends came to 11 bases. Germline assignment: CDR1 MDHEN and CDR2 SYDVKM. CDR3 sequence (DNA): TGTGCCAGCTACGGGGGAGGCCAAGAGACCCAGTACTTC. Translating gives CASYGGGQETQYF.

The chain couples TRBV29-1 to TRBJ2-1, with D maybe TRBD2 (5 bases). V was shortened by 4 bases and J by 5 bases, with 12 bases between the two germline ends. The V gene's germline CDR1 is SQVTM and CDR2 ANQGSEA. The CDR3 is 13 residues long. CDR3 DNA sequence: TGCAGCGTTGTACCAGCGGACCACAATGAGCAGTTCTTC. This translates into CSVVPADHNEQFF.

The chain carries TRBV5-1 and TRBJ1-1; 12 bases are shared with TRBD1. The CDR3 is made up of 15 amino acids. Per the germline V gene, CDR1 is SGHRS and CDR2 is YFSETQ. The V and J ends lost 4 bases and 4 bases, in that order; junction bases with no gene match: 5. Here the CDR3 reads CASSMGQGAVTEAFF. In DNA form, the CDR3 reads TGCGCCAGCAGCATGGGACAGGGGGCGGTCACTGAAGCTTTCTTT.

This chain links TRBV28 with TRBJ1-2, with 9 bases fitting TRBD1. The V segment lost 3 bases and the J segment 11 bases; nucleotides outside the gene matches: 4. Germline V CDR1 and CDR2: MDHEN, SYDVKM. The CDR3 runs 12 residues. CDR3 residues: CASSFIGQGYTF. CDR3 sequence (DNA): TGTGCCAGCAGTTTCATCGGACAGGGGTACACCTTC.

This chain connects TRBV15 to TRBJ1-1; D not resolved. Trimming removed 1 base from V and 0 bases from J, with 6 bases in between. The CDR3 spans 14 residues. In germline, CDR1 is LNHNV, CDR2 YYDKDF (reference sequence). The DNA for the CDR3 is TGTGCCACCAGCAGAGGCGGGCTGAACACTGAAGCTTTCTTT. Its translation: CATSRGGLNTEAFF.